The subject of this entry is one T cell receptor beta chain. What it binds is not known. The sequencing template was cDNA reverse transcribed from extracted RNA. Sequencing used immunoSEQ multiplex PCR; TCRdb keeps in-frame clones, though not all of them. The sample has 90,000 to 130,000 clones, 59% seen once. The data were obtained in a study of CD8+ T cells in alopecia areata. General study findings and limits: Scalp samples also yield sequences from resident alphabeta T cells of normal skin. Relative to normal scalp, lesional scalp, especially alopecia totalis/universalis, showed higher clonality.

The source is a human donor in good health. Sequencing was carried out using CD8+ T cells sorted from blood.

The CDR3 is CASSPGTGILYEQYF. Written as DNA, the CDR3 is TGTGCCAGCTCACCCGGGACAGGGATTCTCTACGAGCAGTACTTC. The genes are TRBV18 and TRBJ2-7; 9 bases match TRBD1. V dropped 3 bases and J dropped 3; count of bases not matched to a gene: 6. Germline CDR1 and CDR2: KGHSH and LQKENI. The CDR3 length is 15 residues.